This TCR beta chain was recovered during a study of PD-L1 blockade in urothelial cancer. Study-level background: Bladder-origin urothelial cancer in males covered about 90% of the roughly 30 patients. Samples came from 3 weeks, at the second dose, and 6 weeks into treatment. A median of roughly 150,000 T cells was found in the blood samples.

V lost 2 bases and J lost 3; bases outside the gene matches: 6. This CDR3 contains 15 residues. Looked up from germline, CDR1 is LGHNA and CDR2 is YNFKEQ. Measured with immunoSEQ multiplex PCR; TCRdb has only the in-frame clones, and not every one. This sample yields around 86,000 clones, of which approximately 80% are seen a single time; less than 8.5% belongs to the top ten. Time point denoted: pretreatment peripheral blood. This clone was observed once. The source of this sequence is a man aged 35-49 years with urothelial cancer. The sample was PBMCs, taken around atezolizumab (anti-PD-L1) treatment. The chain combines TRBV4-2 with TRBJ1-1, with TRBD1 matching 7 bases. In nucleotides, the CDR3 is TGTGCCAGCAGCCAACCCGACAGGGAGGACACTGAAGCTTTCTTT. The encoded protein is CASSQPDREDTEAFF.